What follows are 12 T cell receptor beta chains derived from one specimen sequenced in a study of radiation and T cells in renal cell carcinoma. Assay used: immunoSEQ multiplex PCR; TCRdb lists only in-frame clones, some missing. The sample lists 100,000 to 150,000 clones, roughly 91% seen once, with 5.8% in the top ten. Time point given: blood 2 weeks post-SBRT. Treatment specified: 15 Gy SBRT to primary tumor, nephrectomy 4 weeks later. This specimen was blood, taken from a patient whose treatment included radiotherapy and nephrectomy. These TCRs come from a woman between 65 and 79 years old with renal cell carcinoma.

This chain connects TRBV7-9 to TRBJ1-1; perhaps TRBD1 as D (6 bases). Looked up from germline, CDR1 is SEHNR and CDR2 is FQNEAQ (reference sequence). The CDR3 covers 15 residues. V was pared by 1 base and J by 4 bases, with 13 bases between. CDR3 nucleotides: TGTGCCAGCAGCTTAGGGGGGGCGGAGAGCACTGAAGCTTTCTTT. Amino acids: CASSLGGAESTEAFF.

This rearrangement joins TRBV7-2 to TRBJ1-2; 7 bases match TRBD1. The CDR3 covers 17 residues. V lost 1 base, J lost 6 bases, and 14 bases stayed unmatched. Germline CDR1 SGHTA, CDR2 FQGNSA. The chain's CDR3 is CASSLVTRAGGGNGYTF. DNA of the CDR3: TGTGCCAGCAGCTTAGTCACCCGGGCAGGGGGTGGGAATGGCTACACCTTC.

The V call is TRBV2, the J call TRBJ1-1; D gene ambiguous. Trimming left V 8 bases short and J 1 base short, with 8 bases between. CDR1 and CDR2 from the germline V gene are SNHLY and FYNNEI. CDR3 length: 12 residues. CDR3: CASGGPNTEAFF. CDR3 nucleotide sequence: TGTGCCAGCGGAGGGCCGAACACTGAAGCTTTCTTT.

The V gene is TRBV7-6, the J gene TRBJ2-7; TRBD1 might be the D (6 bases). Trimming took off 1 base at V and 4 bases at J, with 11 bases between the two ends. Germline CDR1 SGHVS, CDR2 FNYEAQ. This CDR3 has 14 residues. The CDR3 protein is CASSLVQGNYEQYF. CDR3 DNA sequence: TGTGCCAGCAGCTTAGTGCAGGGGAATTACGAGCAGTACTTC.

This clone was counted a single time. Other DNA variants within this sample encode the same CDR3. V usage is TRBV19 and J usage is TRBJ1-1; D is uncertain. The CDR3 consists of 13 residues. V was trimmed by 2 bases and J by 0 bases, leaving 4 bases between them. Looked up from germline, CDR1 is LNHDA and CDR2 is SQIVND (reference sequence). Here the CDR3 DNA reads TGTGCCAGTAGTATATACCTGAACACTGAAGCTTTCTTT. Translation gives CASSIYLNTEAFF.

This clone was seen only once. For the CDR3, the DNA is TGTGCCAGCAGACCCAGCGGGGGTACAGATACGCAGTATTTT. This codes for CASRPSGGTDTQYF. The rearrangement uses TRBV27 and TRBJ2-3; TRBD2 aligns across 8 bases. Per the germline V gene, CDR1 is MNHEY and CDR2 is SMNVEV (reference sequence). The CDR3 covers 14 residues. Germline trimming cut 6 bases from V and 3 bases from J; bases unmatched to any gene: 5.

Here the CDR3 reads CAISEPWTAYGYTF. As DNA, the CDR3 is TGTGCCATCAGTGAACCCTGGACAGCATATGGCTACACCTTC. The chain joins TRBV10-3 to TRBJ1-2; D possibly corresponds to TRBD1 (6 bases). Germline CDR1 reads ENHRY; CDR2 reads SYGVKD. The V and J ends lost 3 bases and 5 bases respectively, with 13 bases between them. The CDR3 consists of 14 residues.

CDR3: CASSLPPTGPGGETQYF. For the CDR3, the DNA is TGTGCCAGCAGCTTACCCCCGACCGGACCGGGGGGGGAGACCCAGTACTTC. V is TRBV7-2 and J is TRBJ2-5; 8 bases agree with TRBD2. This CDR3 is 17 amino acids long. The germline gives CDR1 SGHTA, CDR2 FQGNSA. Losses at the gene ends were 2 bases for V and 5 bases for J; bases not matched to a gene: 13.

The gene calls are TRBV6-6 and TRBJ1-1, with unresolved D. Deletions cut 7 bases from V and 3 bases from J, with 18 bases between. There are 15 residues in the CDR3. The germline gives CDR1 MNHNY, CDR2 SVGAGI (reference sequence). As DNA, the CDR3 is TGTGCCAGCAACCTAGCGGCAGGCGGACACACTGAAGCTTTCTTT. Translating gives CASNLAAGGHTEAFF.

The rearrangement links TRBV5-4 to TRBJ1-2, with a tentative D call TRBD1 (5 bases). Per germline, CDR1 SGHNT and CDR2 YYREEE (reference sequence). The V end was cut by 0 bases, the J end by 8 bases, with 17 bases between. The length of the CDR3 is 15 residues. The CDR3 reads CASSLASRAVRGYTF. Here the CDR3 DNA reads TGTGCCAGCAGCTTGGCCTCCAGGGCGGTGAGGGGCTACACCTTC.

The chain is built from TRBV5-1 and TRBJ2-7; 9 bases are shared with TRBD2. The CDR3 is 15 amino acids. Germline values: CDR1 SGHRS, CDR2 YFSETQ. The V gene end was trimmed by 5 bases and the J gene end by 2 bases; junction bases not matched to a gene: 8. CDR3 sequence (DNA): TGCGCCAGCAGTCTTAGCGGGGGCCCCCCCTACGAGCAGTACTTC. Its translation is CASSLSGGPPYEQYF. The full variable domain, its missing parts supplied by reference TRBV5-1 and TRBJ2-7, is KAGVTQTPRYLIKTRGQQVTLSCSPISGHRSVSWYQQTPGQGLQFLFEYFSETQRNKGNFPGRFSGRQFSNSRSEMNVSTLELGDSALYLCASSLSGGPPYEQYFGPGTRLTVT.

V usage is TRBV29-1 and J usage is TRBJ1-1; no firm D call. V shed 7 bases and J shed 0 bases, with 12 bases lying between them. The CDR3 is made up of 13 amino acids. CDR1 is SQVTM, CDR2 ANQGSEA, per germline. The CDR3 nucleotides are TGCAGCGCCAGAGGCAGCATGAACACTGAAGCTTTCTTT. Translated, it gives CSARGSMNTEAFF.